These 3 T cell receptor beta chains share one sample of origin, sequenced in a study of blood T cell repertoires in COVID-19. The repertoire was sequenced with immunoSEQ multiplex PCR; TCRdb's copy has only in-frame clones and lacks some. The sample records 150,000 to 200,000 clones, 80% to 85% being singletons. The sample was peripheral blood. These receptors came from a woman aged 30 to 39 with acute or convalescent COVID-19.

This clone has only a few counts. The chain uses TRBV7-9 and TRBJ1-1; D is undetermined. This CDR3 is 14 amino acids long. V was clipped by 1 base and J by 0 bases, with 6 bases between them. Per the germline V gene, CDR1 is SEHNR and CDR2 is FQNEAQ (reference sequence). For the CDR3, the DNA is TGTGCCAGCAGCTTAGGGGGAGTGAACACTGAAGCTTTCTTT. It specifies CASSLGGVNTEAFF.

The V call is TRBV19, the J call TRBJ1-3; no clear D gene. The CDR3 has 13 residues. Germline V gene data show CDR1 as LNHDA and CDR2 as SQIVND (reference sequence). Between the trimmed V and J ends, which lost 5 bases and 1 base, there was a span of 6 bases. The CDR3 is CASSRASGNTIYF. CDR3 nucleotides: TGTGCCAGTAGTCGTGCGTCTGGAAACACCATATATTTT.

This chain connects TRBV6-5 to TRBJ1-2, with a tentative D call TRBD1 (6 bases). Looked up from germline, CDR1 is MNHEY and CDR2 is SVGAGI. V gave up 6 bases and J gave up 7 bases, with 15 bases separating them. This CDR3 contains 13 residues. The CDR3 DNA is TGTGCCAGCAGCCCCCTTCGAGGGGGTGGCTACACCTTC. Encoded protein: CASSPLRGGGYTF.